Here is one TCR beta chain with its context. Profiled with immunoSEQ multiplex PCR; TCRdb holds only in-frame clones, not every one. The data show over 250,000 clones, 85% to 90% seen once. V was clipped by 6 bases and J by 1 base, with 13 bases between them. Germline V gene lookup returns CDR1 WNHNN and CDR2 SYGVQD (reference sequence). The CDR3 runs to 15 residues. The entry originates in a study of blood T cell repertoires in COVID-19. Overall study context: COVID-19 samples from acute and convalescent phases originated in the United States, Italy and Spain. T cells, B-cell-depleted T cells, or PBMCs supplied cDNA or gDNA.

The chain has TRBV10-1 and TRBJ2-4; maybe TRBD2 (5 bases). What was sequenced was PBMCs or T cells enriched from blood (not recorded which). This clonotype was sampled from a woman aged 55-75 years in a cohort exposed to, infected with or recovered from COVID-19 (not recorded which). CDR3 loop: CASSSGPGAKNIQYF. DNA of the CDR3: TGCGCCAGCAGCAGCGGCCCGGGGGCCAAAAACATTCAGTACTTC.